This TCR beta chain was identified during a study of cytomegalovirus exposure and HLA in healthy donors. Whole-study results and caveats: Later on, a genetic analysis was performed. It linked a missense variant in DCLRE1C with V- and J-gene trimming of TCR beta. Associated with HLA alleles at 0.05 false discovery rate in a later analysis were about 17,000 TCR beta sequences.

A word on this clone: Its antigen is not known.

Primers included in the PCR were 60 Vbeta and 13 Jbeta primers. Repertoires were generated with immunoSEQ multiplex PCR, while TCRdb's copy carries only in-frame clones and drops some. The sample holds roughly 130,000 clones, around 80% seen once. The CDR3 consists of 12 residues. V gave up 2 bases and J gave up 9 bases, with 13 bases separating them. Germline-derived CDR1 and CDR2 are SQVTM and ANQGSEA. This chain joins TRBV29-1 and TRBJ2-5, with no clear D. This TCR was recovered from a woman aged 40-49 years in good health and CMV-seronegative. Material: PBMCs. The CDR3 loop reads CSVESRYTSQYF. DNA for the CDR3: TGCAGCGTTGAATCCAGGTACACGTCCCAGTACTTC.